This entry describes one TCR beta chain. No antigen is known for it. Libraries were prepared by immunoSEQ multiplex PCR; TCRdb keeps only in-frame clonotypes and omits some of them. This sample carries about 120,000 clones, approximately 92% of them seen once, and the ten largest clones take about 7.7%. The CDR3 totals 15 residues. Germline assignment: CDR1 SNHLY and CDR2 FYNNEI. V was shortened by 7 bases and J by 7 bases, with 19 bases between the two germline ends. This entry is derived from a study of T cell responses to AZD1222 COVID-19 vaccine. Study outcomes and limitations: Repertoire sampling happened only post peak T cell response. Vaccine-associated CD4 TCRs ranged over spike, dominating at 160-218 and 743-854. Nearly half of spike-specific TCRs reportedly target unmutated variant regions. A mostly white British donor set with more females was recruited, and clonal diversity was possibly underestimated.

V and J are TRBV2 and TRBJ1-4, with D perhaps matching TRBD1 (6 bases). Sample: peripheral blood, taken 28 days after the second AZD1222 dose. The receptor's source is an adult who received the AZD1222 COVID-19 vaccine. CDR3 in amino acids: CASTSRGARGEKLFF. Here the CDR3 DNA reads TGTGCCAGCACCAGTCGGGGGGCGAGGGGTGAAAAACTGTTTTTT.